The 29 T cell receptor beta chains presented below share a single source sample, sequenced in a study of spatial heterogeneity in lung cancer. Study-wide results and caveats: Counts of expanded alpha and beta TCRs within tumors tracked the tumor nonsynonymous mutation count.

These receptors lack a known antigen. Indicated time point: sample taken at primary tumor resection. MiXCR, run by TCRdb on the 5' RACE reads, gives a single entry per CDR3 protein. In the table there are 7,500 to 10,000 distinct CDR3 sequences, roughly 13% of which are singletons. The sample consisted of lung tumor tissue, taken at surgery. Receptor source: a male donor with early-stage non-small cell lung cancer.

This clonotype was seen at least ten times. The chain is built from TRBV12-3 or TRBV12-4 and TRBJ1-2; D remains ambiguous. V was trimmed by 2 bases and J by 4 bases, leaving 11 bases between them. CDR3 length: 14 amino acids. The CDR3 coding sequence is TGTGCCAGCAGTTTACGGGCGGAGTCCTATGGCTACACCTTC. Translation: CASSLRAESYGYTF.

This clonotype was detected many times. The chain couples TRBV28 to TRBJ1-2, with 7 bases lining up with TRBD1. This CDR3 contains 14 residues. Germline CDR1 and CDR2: MDHEN and SYDVKM. V was pared by 6 bases and J by 7 bases, with 11 bases of the junction left unmatched. CDR3 DNA sequence: TGTGCCAGCAGGTCCTTAATCCGGGACAGTGGCTACACCTTC. As protein: CASRSLIRDSGYTF.

This clonotype is deemed medium-sized. V gene TRBV10-3 combines with J gene TRBJ1-1; perhaps TRBD1 as D (5 bases). With 5 bases removed from V and 0 bases from J, the gap between germline ends came to 13 bases. The CDR3 loop spans 15 amino acids. CDR1 ENHRY and CDR2 SYGVKD come from the germline V gene. CDR3 amino acids: CAISLRDGLNTEAFF. The CDR3 DNA reads as TGTGCCATCAGTCTCCGGGACGGATTGAACACTGAAGCTTTCTTT.

This clonotype was found once. The chain uses TRBV10-3 and TRBJ2-7, with 9 bases aligning to TRBD1. The CDR3 spans 14 residues. Per the germline V gene, CDR1 is ENHRY and CDR2 is SYGVKD. V trimming: 8 bases; J trimming: 5 bases; junction bases outside the gene matches: 10. CDR3 amino acids: CAIERGTGRDEQYF. In DNA, the CDR3 is TGTGCCATCGAGCGCGGGACAGGGCGCGACGAGCAGTACTTC.

This clonotype appeared many times. The chain couples TRBV7-9 to TRBJ2-1; TRBD2 matches 13 bases. After removal of 5 bases from V and 8 bases from J, the junction contained 6 bases not matched to a gene. CDR1 and CDR2 (germline): SEHNR, FQNEAQ (reference sequence). This CDR3 has 15 amino acids. CDR3 DNA: TGTGCCAGCAGCCCTGGACTAGCGGGAGTAGATGAGCAGTTCTTC. Translated, it gives CASSPGLAGVDEQFF.

This clonotype was found a few times. V is TRBV2 and J is TRBJ2-7, with D perhaps TRBD1 (6 bases). Deletions cut 6 bases from V and 6 bases from J, with 21 bases between. CDR3 size: 15 residues. Germline V gene data show CDR1 as SNHLY and CDR2 as FYNNEI. This CDR3 is CASSLGRRGHGEQYF. CDR3 sequence (DNA): TGTGCCAGCAGCCTTGGCCGCAGGGGCCACGGCGAGCAGTACTTC.

By share of the sample, this clonotype is medium-sized. The chain recombines TRBV28 with TRBJ2-3, with 7 bases identical to TRBD2. The J segment lost 6 bases and the V segment lost 4 bases, leaving 13 bases of the junction unmatched. The CDR3 is made up of 16 amino acids. Germline V gene sequence: CDR1 MDHEN, CDR2 SYDVKM. The DNA for the CDR3 is TGTGCCAGCAGTTCCTCGACTAGCTTTCTGTTGGATACGCAGTATTTT. As protein: CASSSSTSFLLDTQYF.

This clonotype was observed many times. The rearrangement joins TRBV12-3 or TRBV12-4 to TRBJ2-2; no firm D call. The CDR3 loop spans 16 amino acids. Between the trimmed V and J ends, which lost 3 bases and 2 bases, there was a span of 13 bases. This CDR3 reads CASSLVVLSNTGELFF. DNA of the CDR3: TGTGCCAGCAGTTTGGTCGTGCTAAGCAACACCGGGGAGCTGTTTTTT.

This clonotype qualifies as medium-sized (0.01 to 0.1%). This chain joins TRBV11-2 and TRBJ2-2; a possible D gene is TRBD1 (6 bases). Germline CDR1 SGHAT, CDR2 FQNNGV. The CDR3 sequence is 15 residues long. The V gene lost 1 base and the J gene lost 6 bases, with 12 bases spanning the gap. The CDR3: CASSLGQVVSGELFF. As DNA, the CDR3 is TGTGCCAGCAGCTTAGGACAGGTTGTTTCCGGGGAGCTGTTTTTT.

This clonotype was counted at least ten times. This chain links TRBV20-1 with TRBJ2-4; the D gene is possibly TRBD1 (5 bases). From germline, CDR1 is DFQATT and CDR2 SNEGSKA (reference sequence). The CDR3 extends over 17 amino acids. V lost 6 bases and J 0 bases, leaving 21 bases between the germline ends. CDR3 coding DNA: TGCAGTGCCCCACTGAGTCTAAAGGGGTTAGCCAAAAACATTCAGTACTTC. It yields the protein CSAPLSLKGLAKNIQYF.

There are many counts of this clonotype. This rearrangement joins TRBV14 to TRBJ2-2; D unresolved. CDR3 size: 14 residues. The V gene lost 0 bases and the J gene lost 3 bases, with 5 bases spanning the gap. Germline CDR1 SGHDN, CDR2 FVKESK. CDR3: CASSQDSDTGELFF. DNA for the CDR3: TGTGCCAGCAGCCAAGATTCGGACACCGGGGAGCTGTTTTTT. The whole variable domain, remainder taken from reference TRBV14 and TRBJ2-2, is EAGVTQFPSHSVIEKGQTVTLRCDPISGHDNLYWYRRVMGKEIKFLLHFVKESKQDESGMPNNRFLAERTGGTYSTLKVQPAELEDSGVYFCASSQDSDTGELFFGEGSRLTVL.

This clonotype was counted many times. CDR3 sequence: CSVEGGIAGYNEQFF. CDR3 DNA: TGCAGCGTTGAGGGGGGGATAGCGGGATACAATGAGCAGTTCTTC. The chain employs TRBV29-1 and TRBJ2-1; 8 nucleotides align to TRBD2. After removal of 3 bases from V and 4 bases from J, the junction contained 8 bases not matched to a gene. CDR3 length equals 15 residues. Germline V gene data show CDR1 as SQVTM and CDR2 as ANQGSEA.

This clonotype was seen repeatedly, ten times or more. This chain connects TRBV7-3 to TRBJ1-1, with D perhaps TRBD1 (6 bases). The germline V gene has CDR1 SGHTA and CDR2 FQGTGA. This CDR3 has 14 residues. The V end lost 2 bases, the J end lost 6 bases, and 13 bases lay between the germline ends. The CDR3, as DNA: TGTGCCAGCAGCTTACAGGGGACAAGCGCTGAAGCTTTCTTT. It codes for CASSLQGTSAEAFF.

This clonotype was detected many times. The rearrangement uses TRBV27 and TRBJ1-2; tentative D call: TRBD1 (5 bases). Trimming took off 0 bases at V and 4 bases at J, with 12 bases between the two ends. Germline V gives CDR1 MNHEY, CDR2 SMNVEV (reference sequence). This CDR3 is built from 15 residues. The CDR3: CASSLSRGAGYGYTF. The CDR3 bases are TGTGCCAGCAGTTTATCAAGAGGGGCGGGCTATGGCTACACCTTC.

This clonotype appeared many times. V usage is TRBV18 and J usage is TRBJ1-1, with 7 bases fitting TRBD1. The germline V gene has CDR1 KGHSH and CDR2 LQKENI. This CDR3 comprises 13 residues. V lost 2 bases, J lost 6 bases, and 3 bases stayed unmatched. CDR3 coding DNA: TGTGCCAGCTCACCAGCACAGGGGCCTGAAGCTTTCTTT. This sequence encodes CASSPAQGPEAFF.

This clonotype is medium-sized in the sample. The V call is TRBV12-3 or TRBV12-4, the J call TRBJ1-5; D is unresolved. Trimming pared 2 bases from V and 7 bases from J, leaving 15 bases between. The CDR3 length is 15 residues. CDR3 DNA: TGTGCCAGCAGTTTACAGACGGACCTTGCCCAGCCCCAGCATTTT. It is translated as CASSLQTDLAQPQHF.

This clonotype was counted between two and nine times. The chain links TRBV5-1 to TRBJ2-2, with 10 bases identical to TRBD2. V trimming: 5 bases; J trimming: 4 bases; junction bases outside the gene matches: 2. The germline gives CDR1 SGHRS, CDR2 YFSETQ. The CDR3 has 14 residues. The CDR3 reads CASRLAGRTGELFF. CDR3 nucleotides: TGCGCCAGCAGACTAGCGGGACGCACCGGGGAGCTGTTTTTT.

This clonotype showed up many times. The chain has TRBV6-6 and TRBJ1-1; 9 nucleotides line up with TRBD1. V was clipped by 0 bases and J by 11 bases; unmatched bases: 4. The CDR3 consists of 13 residues. Germline lookup yields CDR1 MNHNY and CDR2 SVGAGI (reference sequence). CDR3 loop: CASSYSTGQGAFF. The CDR3 DNA sequence: TGTGCCAGCAGTTACTCGACCGGACAGGGGGCTTTCTTT.

By share, this clonotype ranks as medium-sized. This chain joins TRBV29-1 and TRBJ2-1, with 9 bases lining up with TRBD2. Germline CDR1 SQVTM, CDR2 ANQGSEA. The CDR3 is made up of 13 amino acids. The trim removed 6 bases at V and 6 bases at J, leaving 6 bases unmatched. CDR3 loop: CSVEGLAGNEQFF. CDR3 in DNA: TGCAGCGTCGAGGGACTAGCAGGCAATGAGCAGTTCTTC.

This clonotype is labeled medium-sized. This chain joins TRBV20-1 and TRBJ1-1; no clear D gene. Germline loops: CDR1 DFQATT, CDR2 SNEGSKA (reference sequence). Trimming shortened V by 6 bases and J by 1 base, and 15 bases separated the two germline ends. The CDR3 is made up of 14 amino acids. CDR3 in amino acids: CSARLQLTNTEAFF. As DNA, the CDR3 is TGCAGTGCAAGGTTACAGCTGACGAACACTGAAGCTTTCTTT.

This clonotype was seen many times. J is TRBJ1-1 and V is TRBV14, with 8 bases that match TRBD1. The V segment lost 1 base and the J segment 5 bases; nucleotides outside the gene matches: 12. The germline CDR1 and CDR2 sequences are SGHDN and FVKESK. CDR3 length equals 17 residues. CDR3: CASSQVPGTGVYTEAFF. CDR3 nucleotide sequence: TGTGCCAGCAGCCAAGTCCCCGGGACAGGAGTTTATACTGAAGCTTTCTTT.

This clonotype was detected many times. The chain joins TRBV9 to TRBJ2-1, with D perhaps TRBD1 (6 bases). With 4 bases removed from V and 8 bases from J, the gap between germline ends came to 19 bases. The germline V gene has CDR1 SGDLS and CDR2 YYNGEE. The CDR3 covers 15 residues. CDR3 bases: TGTGCCAGCAGCAGCGGACAGCTAAGTGCCGATGAGCAGTTCTTC. Its protein product is CASSSGQLSADEQFF.

This clonotype appeared many times. The V and J genes are TRBV24-1 and TRBJ2-1; no firm D call. Trimming cost V 6 bases and J 10 bases, with 15 bases left between them. Germline V gives CDR1 KGHDR, CDR2 SFDVKD. The CDR3 runs 13 residues. CDR3 nucleotides: TGTGCCACCAGTTTCGGTCCCCTAGGCGAGCAGTTCTTC. Translated: CATSFGPLGEQFF.

About this clonotype itself: The CDR3 does not end in the conserved phenylalanine or tryptophan, so this is likely a read error. The chain is built from TRBV9 and TRBJ2-5; D unclear. The CDR3 consists of 13 residues. The germline V and J ends were trimmed by 4 bases and 5 bases, with 12 bases remaining between them. The V gene's germline CDR1 is SGDLS and CDR2 YYNGEE. As DNA, the CDR3 is TGTGCCAGCAGCCAAAATACGGGTGAGACCCAGTACTCC. This codes for CASSQNTGETQYS.

By share, this clonotype ranks as medium-sized. CDR3 in amino acids: CASSAGTKETQYF. The CDR3 DNA sequence: TGTGCCAGCAGTGCCGGGACCAAAGAGACCCAGTACTTC. The chain recombines TRBV12-3 or TRBV12-4 with TRBJ2-5, with D perhaps TRBD1 or TRBD2 (5 bases each). Trimming removed 5 bases at V and 3 bases at J, with 10 bases between. The CDR3 has 13 amino acids.

V is TRBV28 and J is TRBJ1-3, with a tentative D call TRBD1 (6 bases). The germline gives CDR1 MDHEN, CDR2 SYDVKM. The V and J ends lost 5 bases and 0 bases respectively, with 8 bases between them. This CDR3 spans 14 amino acids. The CDR3 sequence: CASSQTGSGNTIYF. The CDR3 nucleotides are TGTGCCAGCAGTCAGACAGGCTCTGGAAACACCATATATTTT.

This clonotype qualifies as large. The J gene is TRBJ2-3, the V gene TRBV5-1, with 9 bases fitting TRBD2. The germline gives CDR1 SGHRS, CDR2 YFSETQ. V was clipped by 0 bases and J by 4 bases; unmatched bases: 3. CDR3 length: 15 amino acids. Here the CDR3 reads CASSLGGRAADTQYF. CDR3 coding DNA: TGCGCCAGCAGCTTGGGCGGGAGGGCCGCAGATACGCAGTATTTT.

The rearrangement uses TRBV5-1 and TRBJ2-7, with D possibly being TRBD1 (5 bases). The CDR3 extends over 12 amino acids. The ends were cut back, 4 bases at V and 7 bases at J, with 12 bases in the middle. Germline CDR1 SGHRS, CDR2 YFSETQ. The CDR3: CASSLSDREQYF. The CDR3 DNA follows: TGCGCCAGCAGCCTTTCCGACAGAGAGCAGTACTTC.

This clonotype was detected ten times or more. V usage is TRBV5-1 and J usage is TRBJ2-1; TRBD2 aligns across 9 bases. CDR3 length: 17 amino acids. After removal of 4 bases from V and 6 bases from J, the junction contained 14 bases not matched to a gene. Germline loops: CDR1 SGHRS, CDR2 YFSETQ. The CDR3 loop reads CASSGTLSGSYPNEQFF. DNA of the CDR3: TGCGCCAGCAGCGGAACCCTTAGCGGGAGCTATCCCAATGAGCAGTTCTTC.